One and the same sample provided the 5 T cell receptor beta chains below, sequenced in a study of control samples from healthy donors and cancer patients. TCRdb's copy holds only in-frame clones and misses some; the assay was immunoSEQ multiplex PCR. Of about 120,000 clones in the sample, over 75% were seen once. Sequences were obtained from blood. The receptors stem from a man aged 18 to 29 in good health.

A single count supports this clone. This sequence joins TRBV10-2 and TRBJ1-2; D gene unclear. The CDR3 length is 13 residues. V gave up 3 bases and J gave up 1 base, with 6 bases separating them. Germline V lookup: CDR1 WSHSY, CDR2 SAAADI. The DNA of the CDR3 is TGCGCCAGCAGTGAAGAAGTTAACTATGGCTACACCTTC. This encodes CASSEEVNYGYTF.

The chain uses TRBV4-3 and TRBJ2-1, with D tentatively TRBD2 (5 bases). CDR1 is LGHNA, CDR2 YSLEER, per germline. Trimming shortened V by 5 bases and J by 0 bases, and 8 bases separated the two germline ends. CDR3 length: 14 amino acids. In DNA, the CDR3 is TGCGCCAGCAGCGCCGACTACTCCTACAATGAGCAGTTCTTC. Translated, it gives CASSADYSYNEQFF.

CDR3 sequence reads: CASSSGGFNQPQHF. CDR3 coding DNA: TGTGCCAGCAGCTCAGGGGGGTTCAATCAGCCCCAGCATTTT. This chain joins TRBV5-6 and TRBJ1-5; TRBD1 matches at 7 bases. Germline V gene lookup returns CDR1 SGHDT and CDR2 YYEEEE. V dropped 3 bases and J dropped 3; count of bases not matched to a gene: 3. CDR3 length: 14 residues.

In DNA form, the CDR3 reads TGTGCCTGGCAGGGGTCTAGGATCTCTAAAGCCGTTATTCCGGGAGCCAAAAACATTCAGTACTTC. The encoded protein is CAWQGSRISKAVIPGAKNIQYF. This chain joins TRBV30 and TRBJ2-4; tentatively, D is TRBD1 (6 bases). Trimming removed 5 bases from V and 0 bases from J, with 35 bases in between. The CDR3 has 22 amino acids. CDR1 is GTSNPN and CDR2 is SVGIG in the germline V gene (reference sequence). Based on the CDR3 plus reference TRBV30 and TRBJ2-4, the full variable domain is SQTIHQWPATLVQPVGSPLSLECTVEGTSNPNLYWYRQAAGRGLQLLFYSVGIGQISSEVPQNLSASRPQDRQFILSSKKLLLSDSGFYLCAWQGSRISKAVIPGAKNIQYFGAGTRLSVL.

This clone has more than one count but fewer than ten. Here the CDR3 reads CAWSETDARGTQYF. CDR3 in DNA: TGTGCCTGGAGTGAAACAGATGCACGTGGGACCCAGTACTTC. The rearrangement links TRBV30 to TRBJ2-5; D gene ambiguous. Trimming left V 1 base short and J 7 bases short, with 16 bases between. The CDR3 has 14 amino acids. Germline assignment: CDR1 GTSNPN and CDR2 SVGIG (reference sequence).